The entry below describes one TCR beta chain. The entry originates in a study of blood T cell repertoires in COVID-19. Study-level information: Both acute and convalescent COVID-19 samples were obtained from the United States, Italy and Spain.

Original processing notes: Amplified reference gene primers provided the basis for estimating nucleated cell counts. Sequencing used immunoSEQ multiplex PCR; TCRdb keeps in-frame clones, though not all of them. That table is the source of V, J and clone size, and D and trimming were worked out from the DNA. The sample lists 160,000 or so clones; approximately 82% were seen once. Germline-derived CDR1 and CDR2 are SGHRS and YFSETQ. The CDR3 is 13 amino acids. The V end was cut by 5 bases, the J end by 1 base, with 10 bases between. V gene TRBV5-1 combines with J gene TRBJ2-7; maybe TRBD1 (5 bases). The TCR was taken from a man between 65 and 79 years old who had recovered from COVID-19. Sequenced sample: peripheral blood. CDR3 protein: CASSMGPSYEQYF. In DNA, the CDR3 is TGCGCCAGCAGTATGGGGCCGTCCTACGAGCAGTACTTC.